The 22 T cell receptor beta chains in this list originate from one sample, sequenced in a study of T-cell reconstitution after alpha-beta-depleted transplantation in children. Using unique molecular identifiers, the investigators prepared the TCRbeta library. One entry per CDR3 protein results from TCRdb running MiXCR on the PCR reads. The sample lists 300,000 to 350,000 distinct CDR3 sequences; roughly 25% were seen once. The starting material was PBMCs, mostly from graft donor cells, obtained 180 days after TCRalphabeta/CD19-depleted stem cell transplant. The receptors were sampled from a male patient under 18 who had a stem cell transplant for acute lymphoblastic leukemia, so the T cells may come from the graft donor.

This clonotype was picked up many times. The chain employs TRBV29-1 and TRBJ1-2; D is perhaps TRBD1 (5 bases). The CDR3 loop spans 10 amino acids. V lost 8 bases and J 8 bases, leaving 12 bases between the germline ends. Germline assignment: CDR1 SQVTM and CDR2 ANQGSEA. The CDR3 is CSIPGPGYTF. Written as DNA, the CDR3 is TGCAGCATTCCGGGACCGGGCTACACCTTC.

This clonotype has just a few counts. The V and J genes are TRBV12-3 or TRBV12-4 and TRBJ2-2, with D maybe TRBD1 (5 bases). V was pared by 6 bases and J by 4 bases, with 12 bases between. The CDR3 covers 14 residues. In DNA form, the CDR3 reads TGTGCCAGCAGACTACAGGATTTCACCGGGGAGCTGTTTTTT. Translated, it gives CASRLQDFTGELFF.

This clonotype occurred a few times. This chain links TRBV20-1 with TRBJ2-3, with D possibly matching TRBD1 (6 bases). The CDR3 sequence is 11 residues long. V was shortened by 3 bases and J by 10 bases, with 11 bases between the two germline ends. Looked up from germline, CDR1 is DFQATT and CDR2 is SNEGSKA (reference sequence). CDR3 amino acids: CSARRQAAQYF. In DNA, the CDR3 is TGCAGTGCTAGGCGACAGGCCGCGCAGTATTTT.

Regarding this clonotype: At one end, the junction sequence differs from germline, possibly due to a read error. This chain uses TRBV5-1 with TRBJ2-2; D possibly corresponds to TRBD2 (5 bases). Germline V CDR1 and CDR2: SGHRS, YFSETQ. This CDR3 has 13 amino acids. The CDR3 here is CASSFDGTGELSF. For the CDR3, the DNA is TGCGCCAGCAGCTTTGATGGCACCGGGGAGCTGTCTTTT.

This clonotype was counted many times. CDR3 loop: CASDGPAGEAFF. Here the CDR3 DNA reads TGTGCCAGCGATGGCCCCGCAGGTGAAGCTTTCTTT. The chain recombines TRBV6-6 with TRBJ1-1; D gene ambiguous. Looked up from germline, CDR1 is MNHNY and CDR2 is SVGAGI (reference sequence). The germline V and J ends were trimmed by 8 bases and 7 bases, with 14 bases remaining between them. CDR3 length equals 12 residues.

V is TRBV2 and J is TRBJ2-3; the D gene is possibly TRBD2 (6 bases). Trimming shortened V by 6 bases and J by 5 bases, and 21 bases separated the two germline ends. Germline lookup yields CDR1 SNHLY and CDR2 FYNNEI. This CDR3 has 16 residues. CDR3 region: CASSATRTGVVDTQYF. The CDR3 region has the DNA TGTGCCAGCAGCGCGACTAGAACGGGAGTCGTAGATACGCAGTATTTT.

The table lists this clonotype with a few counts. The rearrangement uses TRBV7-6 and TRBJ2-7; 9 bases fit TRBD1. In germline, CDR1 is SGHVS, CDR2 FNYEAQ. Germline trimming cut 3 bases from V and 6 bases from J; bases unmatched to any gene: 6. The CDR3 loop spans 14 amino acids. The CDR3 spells CASSLRDREGEQYF. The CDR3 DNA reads TGTGCCAGCAGCTTGCGGGACAGGGAGGGCGAGCAGTACTTC.

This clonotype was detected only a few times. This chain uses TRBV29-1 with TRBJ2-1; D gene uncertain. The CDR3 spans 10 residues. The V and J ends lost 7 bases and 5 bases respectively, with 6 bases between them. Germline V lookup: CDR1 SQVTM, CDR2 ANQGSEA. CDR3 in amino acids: CSASHNEQFF. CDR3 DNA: TGCAGCGCTTCCCACAATGAGCAGTTCTTC.

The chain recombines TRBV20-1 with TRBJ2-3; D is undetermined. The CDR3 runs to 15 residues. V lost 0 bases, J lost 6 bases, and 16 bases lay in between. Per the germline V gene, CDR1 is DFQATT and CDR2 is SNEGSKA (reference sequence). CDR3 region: CSARDPTVPRDTQYF. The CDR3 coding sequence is TGCAGTGCTAGAGATCCGACGGTCCCCCGGGATACGCAGTATTTT.

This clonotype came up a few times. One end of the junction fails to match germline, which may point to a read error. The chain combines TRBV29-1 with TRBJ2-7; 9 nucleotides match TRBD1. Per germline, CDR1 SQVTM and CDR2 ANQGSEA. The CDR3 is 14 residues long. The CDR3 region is CSVEVGQGRYEQYF. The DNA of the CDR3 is TGCAGCGTCGAAGTCGGACAGGGGCGATACGAGCAGTACTTC.

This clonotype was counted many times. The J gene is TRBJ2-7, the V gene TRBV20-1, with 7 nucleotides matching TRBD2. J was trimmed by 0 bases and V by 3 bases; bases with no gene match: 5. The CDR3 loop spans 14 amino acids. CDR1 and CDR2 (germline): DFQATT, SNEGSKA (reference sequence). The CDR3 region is CSARHLAASYEQYF. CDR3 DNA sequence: TGCAGTGCTAGGCATCTAGCGGCCTCCTACGAGCAGTACTTC.

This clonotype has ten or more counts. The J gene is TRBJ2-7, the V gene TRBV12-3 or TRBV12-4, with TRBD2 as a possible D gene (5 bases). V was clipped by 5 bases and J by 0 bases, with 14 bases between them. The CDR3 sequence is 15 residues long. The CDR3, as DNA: TGTGCCAGCAGTCCTTGGGGAGCAAGCTCCTACGAGCAGTACTTC. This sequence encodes CASSPWGASSYEQYF.

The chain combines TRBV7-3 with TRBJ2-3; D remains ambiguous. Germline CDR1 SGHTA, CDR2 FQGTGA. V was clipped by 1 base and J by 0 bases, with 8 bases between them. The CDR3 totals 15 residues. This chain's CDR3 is CASSLIGGSTDTQYF. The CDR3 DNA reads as TGTGCCAGCAGCTTAATAGGCGGCAGCACAGATACGCAGTATTTT. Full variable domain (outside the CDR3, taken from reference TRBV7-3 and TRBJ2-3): GAGVSQTPSNKVTEKGKYVELRCDPISGHTALYWYRQSLGQGPEFLIYFQGTGAADDSGLPNDRFFAVRPEGSVSTLKIQRTERGDSAVYLCASSLIGGSTDTQYFGPGTRLTVL.

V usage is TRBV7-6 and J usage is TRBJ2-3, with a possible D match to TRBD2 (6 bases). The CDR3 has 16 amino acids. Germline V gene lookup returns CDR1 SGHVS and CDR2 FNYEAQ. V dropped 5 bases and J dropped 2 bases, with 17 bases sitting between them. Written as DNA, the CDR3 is TGTGCCAGCAGCGCGAGACTAGGAGGCTTCACAGATACGCAGTATTTT. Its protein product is CASSARLGGFTDTQYF.

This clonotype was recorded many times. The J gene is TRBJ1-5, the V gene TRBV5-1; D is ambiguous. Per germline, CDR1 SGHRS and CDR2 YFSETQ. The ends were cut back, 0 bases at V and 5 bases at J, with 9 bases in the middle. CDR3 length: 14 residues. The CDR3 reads CASSLASGDQPQHF. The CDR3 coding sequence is TGCGCCAGCAGCTTGGCGTCGGGCGATCAGCCCCAGCATTTT.

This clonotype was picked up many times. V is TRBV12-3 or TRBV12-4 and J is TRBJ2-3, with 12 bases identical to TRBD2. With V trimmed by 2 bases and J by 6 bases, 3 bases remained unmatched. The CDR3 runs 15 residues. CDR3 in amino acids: CASSLLAGGPDTQYF. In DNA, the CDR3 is TGTGCCAGCAGTTTACTAGCGGGAGGGCCGGATACGCAGTATTTT.

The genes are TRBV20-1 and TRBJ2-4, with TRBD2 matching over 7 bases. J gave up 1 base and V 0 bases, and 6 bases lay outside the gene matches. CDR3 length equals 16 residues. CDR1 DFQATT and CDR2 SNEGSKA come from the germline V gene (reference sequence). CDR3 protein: CSARDFGGGAKNIQYF. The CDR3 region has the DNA TGCAGTGCTAGAGATTTTGGGGGAGGGGCCAAAAACATTCAGTACTTC.

CDR3 DNA sequence: TGTGCCAGCTTTGGCCGGGACAGCCGCTTGAACACTGAAGCTTTCTTT. Translated, it gives CASFGRDSRLNTEAFF. The V call is TRBV24-1, the J call TRBJ1-1; TRBD1 matches at 7 bases. The germline V gene encodes CDR1 KGHDR and CDR2 SFDVKD. V gave up 11 bases and J gave up 0 bases; unmatched junction bases: 14. CDR3 length equals 16 residues.

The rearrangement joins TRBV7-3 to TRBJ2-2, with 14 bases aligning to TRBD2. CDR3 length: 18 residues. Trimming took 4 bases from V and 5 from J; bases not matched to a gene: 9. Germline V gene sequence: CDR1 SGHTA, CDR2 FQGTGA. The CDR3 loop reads CASSSPGLAGVGTGELFF. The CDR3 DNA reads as TGTGCCAGCAGCTCTCCGGGACTAGCGGGAGTAGGGACCGGGGAGCTGTTTTTT.

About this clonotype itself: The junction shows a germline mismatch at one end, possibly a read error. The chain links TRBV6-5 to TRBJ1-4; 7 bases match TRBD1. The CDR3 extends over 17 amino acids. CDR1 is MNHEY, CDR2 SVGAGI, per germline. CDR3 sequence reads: CASSSTGDPATKEKLFF. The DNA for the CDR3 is TGTGCCAGCAGTTCAACAGGGGATCCAGCAACTAAGGAAAAACTGTTTTTT.

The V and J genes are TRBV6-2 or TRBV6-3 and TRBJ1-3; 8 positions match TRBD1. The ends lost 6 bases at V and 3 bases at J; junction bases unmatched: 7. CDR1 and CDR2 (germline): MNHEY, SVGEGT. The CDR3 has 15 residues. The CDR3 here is CASRPTGGLGNTIYF. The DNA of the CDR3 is TGTGCCAGCAGACCTACAGGGGGTCTTGGAAACACCATATATTTT.

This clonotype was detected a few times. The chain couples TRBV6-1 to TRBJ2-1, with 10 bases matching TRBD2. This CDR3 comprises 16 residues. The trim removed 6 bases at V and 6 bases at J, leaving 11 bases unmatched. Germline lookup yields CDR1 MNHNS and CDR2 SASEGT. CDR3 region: CASSVLTSGITNEQFF. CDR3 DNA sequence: TGTGCCAGCAGCGTTCTAACTAGCGGGATTACCAATGAGCAGTTCTTC.